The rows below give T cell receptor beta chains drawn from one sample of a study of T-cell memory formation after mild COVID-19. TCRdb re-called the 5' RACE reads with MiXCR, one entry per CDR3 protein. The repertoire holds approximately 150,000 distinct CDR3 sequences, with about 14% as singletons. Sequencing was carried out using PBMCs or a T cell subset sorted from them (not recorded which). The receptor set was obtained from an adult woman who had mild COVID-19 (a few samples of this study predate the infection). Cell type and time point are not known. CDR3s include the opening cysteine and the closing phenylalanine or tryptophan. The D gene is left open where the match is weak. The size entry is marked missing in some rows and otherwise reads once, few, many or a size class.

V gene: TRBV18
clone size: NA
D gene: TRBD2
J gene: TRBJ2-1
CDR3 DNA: TGTGCCAGCTCACCCCTTGCTAGCGGGAGGACTAACAATGAGCAGTTCTTC
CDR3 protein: CASSPLASGRTNNEQFF

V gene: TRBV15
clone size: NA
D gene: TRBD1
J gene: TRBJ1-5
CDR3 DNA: TGTGCCACCAGCAGAGGGGACAGGGGGATTCAGCCCCAGCATTTT
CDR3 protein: CATSRGDRGIQPQHF

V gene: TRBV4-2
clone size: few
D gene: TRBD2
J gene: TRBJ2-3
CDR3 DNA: TGTGCCAGCAGCCAAGAACTAGCGGGGGGCACAGATACGCAGTATTTT
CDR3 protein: CASSQELAGGTDTQYF

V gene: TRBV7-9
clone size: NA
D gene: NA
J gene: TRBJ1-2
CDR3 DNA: TGTGCCAGCAGCTTAGCCAGGGGTCGGAACTATGGCTACACCTTC
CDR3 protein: CASSLARGRNYGYTF

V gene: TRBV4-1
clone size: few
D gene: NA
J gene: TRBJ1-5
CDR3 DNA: TGCGCCAGCAGCCCGCGACAGGTTTATAGCAATCAGCCCCAGCATTTT
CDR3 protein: CASSPRQVYSNQPQHF

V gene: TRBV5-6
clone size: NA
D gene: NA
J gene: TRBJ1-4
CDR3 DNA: TGTGCCAGCAGCTGGGCTACGGGTTCTGAAAAACTGTTTTTT
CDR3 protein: CASSWATGSEKLFF

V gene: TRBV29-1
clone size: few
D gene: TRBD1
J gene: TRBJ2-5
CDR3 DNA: TGCAGCGTTGACCGGGACAGGGGCTGGGAGACCCAGTACTTC
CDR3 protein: CSVDRDRGWETQYF

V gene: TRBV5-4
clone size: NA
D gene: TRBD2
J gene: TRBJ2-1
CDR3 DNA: TGTGCCAGCAGTTCGAGCGGGGCGAGATACAATGAGCAGTTCTTC
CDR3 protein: CASSSSGARYNEQFF

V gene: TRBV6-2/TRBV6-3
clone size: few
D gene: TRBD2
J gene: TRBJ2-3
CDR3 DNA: TGTGCCAGCAGCCCGGGACTAGCGGGGGTTTTGGATACGCAGTATTTT
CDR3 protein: CASSPGLAGVLDTQYF

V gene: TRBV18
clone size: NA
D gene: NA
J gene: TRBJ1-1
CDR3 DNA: TGTGCCAGCTCACACCTAGGACGGAACACTGAAGCTTTCTTT
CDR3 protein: CASSHLGRNTEAFF

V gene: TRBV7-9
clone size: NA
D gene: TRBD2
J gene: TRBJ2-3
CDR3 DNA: TGTGCCAGCAGCTTATCGGAACTAGCGGGAGCAGATACGCAGTATTTT
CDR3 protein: CASSLSELAGADTQYF

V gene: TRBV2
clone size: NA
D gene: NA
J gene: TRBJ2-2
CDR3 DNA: TGTGCCAGCAGTGGTGGGGCGAACACCGGGGAGCTGTTTTTT
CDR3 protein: CASSGGANTGELFF

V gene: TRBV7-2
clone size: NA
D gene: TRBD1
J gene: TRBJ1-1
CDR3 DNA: TGTGCCAGCAGCTCAGGGGGCTTGCACACTGAAGCTTTCTTT
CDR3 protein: CASSSGGLHTEAFF

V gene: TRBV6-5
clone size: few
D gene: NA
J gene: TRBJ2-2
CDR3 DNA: TGTGCCAGCAGTTCCAGACTAGTTGGGCCAGGGGAGCTGTTTTTT
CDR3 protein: CASSSRLVGPGELFF

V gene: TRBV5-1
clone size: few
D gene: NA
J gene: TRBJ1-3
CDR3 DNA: TGCGCCAGCAGCCCATCCGGGACTCCAGGCGGAAACACCATATATTTT
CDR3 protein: CASSPSGTPGGNTIYF

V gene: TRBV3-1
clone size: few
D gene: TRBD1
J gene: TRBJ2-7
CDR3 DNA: TGTGCCAGCAGCCATGGACAGGGCTACGAGCAGTACTTC
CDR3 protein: CASSHGQGYEQYF

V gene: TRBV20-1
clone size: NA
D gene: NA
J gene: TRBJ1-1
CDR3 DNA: TGCAGTGCTAGAGATCTTAGAGGGACAGAAGCTTTCTTT
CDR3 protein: CSARDLRGTEAFF

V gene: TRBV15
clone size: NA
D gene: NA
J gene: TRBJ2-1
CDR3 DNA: TGTGCCACCAGCATCTGGTCCCTGGGGGATGAGCAGTTCTTC
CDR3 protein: CATSIWSLGDEQFF

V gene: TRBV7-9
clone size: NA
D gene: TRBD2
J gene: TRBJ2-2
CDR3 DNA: TGTGCCAGCAGCTTGATCGGGGACGGGACTAGTCACACCGGGGAGCTGTTTTTT
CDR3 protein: CASSLIGDGTSHTGELFF

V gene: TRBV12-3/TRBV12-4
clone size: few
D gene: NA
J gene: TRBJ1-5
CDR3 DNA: TGTGCCAGCAGTCCCATCGGTATGGTAATGGGTCAGCCCCAGCATTTT
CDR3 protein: CASSPIGMVMGQPQHF

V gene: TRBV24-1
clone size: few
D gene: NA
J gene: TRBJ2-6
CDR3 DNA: TGTGCCACCAGTGATTACACCGGGCACCTACCCTTCTCTGGGGCCAACGTCCTGACTTTC
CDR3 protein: CATSDYTGHLPFSGANVLTF

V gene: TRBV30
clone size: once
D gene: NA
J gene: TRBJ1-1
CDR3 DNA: TGTGCCTGGACCGTAAGTTTAAACACTGAAGCTTTCTTT
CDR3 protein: CAWTVSLNTEAFF

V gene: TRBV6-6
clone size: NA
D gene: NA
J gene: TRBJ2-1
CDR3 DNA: TGTGCCAGCATGGGGAGTGGTTTAGGCAATGAGCAGTTCTTC
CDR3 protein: CASMGSGLGNEQFF

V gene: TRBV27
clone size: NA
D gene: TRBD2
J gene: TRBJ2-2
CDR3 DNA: TGTGCCAGCAGACAGGAACTAGCGGGGGTCGGGGAGCTGTTTTTT
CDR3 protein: CASRQELAGVGELFF

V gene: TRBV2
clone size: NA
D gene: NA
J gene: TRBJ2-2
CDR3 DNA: TGTGCCAGCCCGGGGGCGGGTGGGGAGCTGTTTTTT
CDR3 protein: CASPGAGGELFF

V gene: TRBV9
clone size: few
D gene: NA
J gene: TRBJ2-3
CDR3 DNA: TGTGCCAGCAGCGAGGGCGCGATCGAAGATACGCAGTATTTT
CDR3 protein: CASSEGAIEDTQYF

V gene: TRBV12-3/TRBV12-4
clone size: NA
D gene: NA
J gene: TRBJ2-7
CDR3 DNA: TGTGCCAGCAGTTTAGGCCTGAGCAGGACCTACGAGCAGTACTTC
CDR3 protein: CASSLGLSRTYEQYF

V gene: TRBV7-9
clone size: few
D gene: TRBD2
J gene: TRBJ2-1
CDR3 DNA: TGTGCCAGCAGCTCACTAGCGGGAGTCTACAATGAGCAGTTCTTC
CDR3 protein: CASSSLAGVYNEQFF

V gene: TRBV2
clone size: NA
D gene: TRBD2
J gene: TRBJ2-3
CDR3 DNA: TGTGCCAGCAGTGAAGAGGCGGGAGGTGCAGATACGCAGTATTTT
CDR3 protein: CASSEEAGGADTQYF